The clone carrying this T cell receptor beta chain was seen many times. As yet, its antigen is unknown. Regions amplified from RNA transcripts were the TCR beta CDR3 regions. A set of HTBI primers served as the primers for a first-round RT-PCR of the TCR CDR3. Using its own MiXCR run on the multiplex PCR reads, TCRdb lists one record per CDR3 protein. This table holds around 33,000 distinct CDR3 sequences, just under 50% found once. Clinicians diagnosed patients from clinical symptoms, serum thyroxine and TRAb, thyroid ultrasound and orbital computed tomography. A sample of blood taken at first hyperthyroidism diagnosis preceded any ophthalmopathy symptoms. The data stem from a study of T cells in Graves' hyperthyroidism and ophthalmopathy. The V gene lost 7 bases and the J gene lost 0 bases, with 16 bases spanning the gap. Germline values: CDR1 MNHNS, CDR2 SASEGT. The CDR3 covers 16 residues. Study-level findings and limits: Separation of ophthalmopathy from stable hyperthyroidism was achieved by a 13 V-J model.

Sequenced input: blood. This TCR derives from a woman in her forties or fifties with Graves' hyperthyroidism that later progressed to Graves' ophthalmopathy. The chain couples TRBV6-1 to TRBJ2-1, with a tentative D call TRBD2 (5 bases). The CDR3 DNA reads as TGTGCCAGCACAAAAGTCGGGATGAGCTCCTACAATGAGCAGTTCTTC. Translated: CASTKVGMSSYNEQFF.